The present entry profiles one T cell receptor (beta chain) with its context. Its specific antigen is unknown. One base away there is no much larger clone; base qualities are not given. Based on the germline V gene (reference sequence), the CDR1 and CDR2 sequences are MNHEY and SMNVEV. Taken from cysteine to phenylalanine, the CDR3 has 15 residues. Of all the DNA, just the CDR3 is kept, 45 bases in frame from base 1. Trimming takes 5 bases off V and 5 bases off J; junction bases not matched to a gene: 10. TCR CDR3 regions were amplified from genomic DNA by multiplex PCR using the deep immunoSEQ assay. Genomic DNA extracted from each cell subset was distributed evenly over all wells of several immunoSEQ 96-well plates, and each plate served as one replicate. For sorted subsets, each replicate PCR was loaded with 200 ng genomic DNA, equivalent to about 30,000 T cell genomes. Purified libraries were quantified with a Qubit 3.0 fluorometer, sized on a Bioanalyzer 2100, and re-quantified with the KAPA Library Quantification kit. Every immunoSEQ 96-well plate was sequenced on a dedicated single-read 150-cycle Illumina NextSeq 550 flow cell. Regarding the original processing steps: Because the immunoSEQ output held only junctional sequences and lacked quality scores, the filtering could not match the filtering applied to full-length reads. To assign V/J genes and CDR3, sequences were annotated using PyIR, a Python wrapper for IgBLAST v1.9, with IMGT germline references. Reads were filtered out if the reads had weak V/J assignments (E-value above 1e-6), no CDR3, stop codons, out-of-frame junctions, or ambiguous translated residues. V3J clonotypes were defined as sequences sharing an identical inferred V gene, J gene, and CDR3 amino acid sequence. To compute the percentage overlap between repertoires, the number of shared unique clonotypes was divided by the size of the smaller repertoire. RTK rarefaction, the Chao1 estimator, and Recon v2.1 estimates of unobserved clonotypes were used to assess repertoire richness. Generation probabilities were computed with OLGA for all TCRbeta clonotypes obtained by the gDNA method from several donors. TCRdb took this table from immuneACCESS and kept in-frame rearrangements with V and J called. Such tables lack part of the clones; where checked against another copy, unresolved V genes explain under half of the gap, and the rest is unexplained. The DNA gave D and trimming, while V, J and clone size come from that table. This sample lists hundreds of thousands of clones; around four fifths were detected once. The top ten clones comprise around 1.8% of the sample.

The data derive from a study of shared clonotypes between healthy human individuals (TCRdb year 2020). For the wider study: A few men and two women, aged 18 to 49 years, made up the cohort. Per donor, leukapheresis produced somewhere between about 0.85 and 10 billion PBMCs. Per donor, three plates each were used for CD4 naive and CD4 memory, two for CD8 naive, and one for CD8 memory. Blood TCR repertoires of a handful of healthy adults were deeply sequenced to estimate repertoire size and the extent of clonotype sharing between individuals. Different laboratories and diverse techniques were used to prepare libraries and sequence TCR repertoires, to increase sequencing depth and limit assay-specific biases.

Healthy HIV-negative adults with no recently reported acute infections or vaccinations were included as donors. Every donor was a Caucasian adult residing in Nashville, Tennessee, USA. CD4+ T cells were enriched by magnetic negative selection, after which naive cells were positively selected on CD45RA and the negative fraction was taken as the memory subset. Blood was collected by leukapheresis, and PBMCs were isolated by Ficoll-Histopaque density gradient centrifugation and then cryopreserved in liquid nitrogen vapor phase. Analytical flow cytometry was used to check the purity and quantity of every magnetically sorted T cell population. Each sorted fraction had its genomic DNA isolated and then quantified by UV absorbance on a Nanodrop 2000c. General findings and caveats noted by the study authors: Compared with non-shared clonotypes, the clonotypes found in all four sorted-subset donors had higher generation probabilities. Pairwise subsampling led to the expectation that sequencing depth would affect the degree of clonotype sharing among donors. Sharing across a few donors was observed for around 5% of naive CD4, 3.5% of naive CD8, over 2% of memory CD4, and about 0.38% of memory CD8 clonotypes. Sampling was restricted to blood, and TCR repertoires in tissues likely differ from the TCR repertoires found in blood. Estimated clonotype richness was generally larger for naive than for memory subsets. Incomplete sequencing was indicated by rarefaction of sorted-subset datasets, despite the large sequencing depth. Because the study included a small number of donors, the genetic and exposure-history diversity represented was limited.

This clonotype originated in a woman aged 30 to 39 in good health. Sequences were obtained from memory CD4+ T cells sorted from blood. The sample's cell subset or site label is to be understood as: CD45RA-negative fraction. The V and J segments used are TRBV27 and TRBJ2-5; TRBD2 fits 8 bases in the junction. The CDR3 region: CASSPTGGARETQYF. The DNA sequence is TGTGCCAGCAGTCCCACGGGAGGGGCTCGGGAGACCCAGTACTTC.